These 20 T cell receptor beta chains were sequenced from one sample in a study of T-cell memory formation after mild COVID-19. TCRdb reanalysed the 5' RACE reads using MiXCR and keeps one entry per CDR3 protein. The sample records some 490,000 distinct CDR3 sequences, 15% to 20% being singletons. Sample: PBMCs or a T cell subset sorted from them (not recorded which). Receptors originate from an adult woman who had mild COVID-19 (a few samples of this study predate the infection). Cell type and time point are not known.

This clonotype has ten or more counts. V usage is TRBV7-9 and J usage is TRBJ2-5; 7 nucleotides match TRBD2. The length of the CDR3 is 15 residues. Germline V gene sequence: CDR1 SEHNR, CDR2 FQNEAQ (reference sequence). The V segment lost 5 bases and the J segment 4 bases; nucleotides outside the gene matches: 10. The CDR3 sequence: CASSAGTTEGETQYF. CDR3 DNA: TGTGCCAGCAGCGCAGGGACTACGGAGGGAGAGACCCAGTACTTC.

This chain connects TRBV20-1 to TRBJ2-5; 9 bases agree with TRBD2. J was trimmed by 5 bases and V by 1 base; bases with no gene match: 11. Germline CDR1 reads DFQATT; CDR2 reads SNEGSKA (reference sequence). This CDR3 is 16 amino acids long. The CDR3 bases are TGCAGTGCTAGAGGGACTAGCGCGAAGAGGTCGGAGACCCAGTACTTC. Translated, it gives CSARGTSAKRSETQYF.

The chain combines TRBV14 with TRBJ2-1; TRBD2 aligns across 7 bases. CDR3 length equals 15 residues. CDR1 SGHDN and CDR2 FVKESK come from the germline V gene. V trimming: 0 bases; J trimming: 6 bases; junction bases outside the gene matches: 5. CDR3 DNA: TGTGCCAGCAGCCAAGATCGTCTAGCGGTCAATGAGCAGTTCTTC. It encodes CASSQDRLAVNEQFF.

A few counts support this clonotype. The chain recombines TRBV7-3 with TRBJ2-3; 14 bases fit TRBD2. Unmatched junction bases numbered 17, after V lost 2 bases and J lost 7 bases. Germline CDR1 is SGHTA and CDR2 is FQGTGA. This CDR3 contains 20 residues. Here the CDR3 DNA reads TGTGCCAGCAGCTTAGACGGACTAGCGGGGGGAGAGTCAAACCCCTATACGCAGTATTTT. This sequence encodes CASSLDGLAGGESNPYTQYF.

This clonotype was seen a few times. This sequence joins TRBV29-1 and TRBJ2-7; D unresolved. The V and J ends lost 0 bases and 4 bases respectively, with 19 bases between them. The CDR3 is made up of 16 amino acids. The V gene's germline CDR1 is SQVTM and CDR2 ANQGSEA. The CDR3 DNA is TGCAGCGTTGAAGATGAAGGCAGCCTTGGACGATACGAGCAGTACTTC. Translating it yields CSVEDEGSLGRYEQYF.

CDR3 sequence: CASSSQQNRRPHGDTEAFF. CDR3 bases: TGCGCCAGCAGCTCCCAGCAAAATAGGAGACCCCACGGGGACACTGAAGCTTTCTTT. The genes are TRBV5-1 and TRBJ1-1; unclear D gene. CDR3 length: 19 residues. From germline, CDR1 is SGHRS and CDR2 YFSETQ. V shed 3 bases and J shed 3 bases, with 27 bases lying between them. Supplemented by reference TRBV5-1 and TRBJ1-1, the full variable domain reads KAGVTQTPRYLIKTRGQQVTLSCSPISGHRSVSWYQQTPGQGLQFLFEYFSETQRNKGNFPGRFSGRQFSNSRSEMNVSTLELGDSALYLCASSSQQNRRPHGDTEAFFGQGTRLTVV.

As regards this clonotype: The junction departs from the called germline gene at one end, perhaps through a read error. J is TRBJ2-7 and V is TRBV5-6; possible D gene TRBD1, 6 bases. The CDR3 length is 15 residues. Germline CDR1 reads SGHDT; CDR2 reads YYEEEE. This CDR3 reads CASSDMDSTYYEQYF. The DNA of the CDR3 is TGCGCCAGCAGCGACATGGACAGTACCTACTACGAGCAGTACTTC.

The chain carries TRBV21-1 and TRBJ1-5; the D call of TRBD1 is as the table states it, not checked on the DNA. TRBV21-1 is assigned pseudogene status. The CDR3 loop spans 15 amino acids. In DNA, the CDR3 is TGTGCCAGCAGCACCCGGGGTAAGAACAATCAGCCCCAGCATTTT. It encodes CASSTRGKNNQPQHF.

This clonotype was picked up a small number of times. This chain links TRBV3-1 with TRBJ2-1; D is tentatively TRBD1 or TRBD2 (6 bases each). Germline CDR1 is LGHDT and CDR2 is YNNKEL (reference sequence). This CDR3 has 15 amino acids. The ends were cut back, 1 base at V and 9 bases at J, with 16 bases in the middle. The CDR3, as DNA: TGTGCCAGCAGCCAAGTTAGAGGGGGGCTCAGTGAGCAGTTCTTC. Protein: CASSQVRGGLSEQFF.

The chain is built from TRBV29-1 and TRBJ1-5; a possible D gene is TRBD1 (5 bases). The ends were cut back, 6 bases at V and 3 bases at J, with 9 bases in the middle. This CDR3 region has 12 residues. The germline V gene encodes CDR1 SQVTM and CDR2 ANQGSEA. CDR3 residues: CSVGTLNQPQHF. The CDR3 nucleotides read TGCAGCGTAGGGACCCTCAATCAGCCCCAGCATTTT.

This chain's CDR3 is CASSLPTDLAGVDGELFF. CDR3 nucleotide sequence: TGTGCCAGCAGCCTACCTACAGATTTAGCGGGAGTGGACGGGGAGCTGTTTTTT. The chain combines TRBV11-3 with TRBJ2-2; 9 nucleotides match TRBD2. This CDR3 contains 18 residues. From germline, CDR1 is SGHNT and CDR2 YENEEA. J lost 7 bases, V lost 5 bases, and 17 bases had no gene match.

This clonotype was seen repeatedly, ten times or more. The CDR3 DNA is TGTGCCAGCAGCCAAGGGCAGGTCCGCTACGAGCAGTACTTC. Amino acids: CASSQGQVRYEQYF. The chain combines TRBV3-1 with TRBJ2-7; no firm D call. The germline V and J ends were trimmed by 1 base and 3 bases, with 10 bases remaining between them. CDR3 length: 14 residues. Germline CDR1 reads LGHDT; CDR2 reads YNNKEL (reference sequence).

There are a few counts of this clonotype. V is TRBV24-1 and J is TRBJ2-2; TRBD1 aligns across 7 bases. The V and J ends lost 5 bases and 4 bases, in that order; junction bases with no gene match: 3. Germline CDR1 KGHDR, CDR2 SFDVKD. This CDR3 is 14 amino acids long. The CDR3 sequence is CATSVPGGTGELFF. As DNA, the CDR3 is TGTGCCACCAGTGTCCCAGGGGGCACCGGGGAGCTGTTTTTT.

This clonotype has more than one count but fewer than ten. V usage is TRBV7-3 and J usage is TRBJ2-1; 12 bases are shared with TRBD2. V dropped 5 bases and J dropped 5; count of bases not matched to a gene: 4. The length of the CDR3 is 15 residues. Per germline, CDR1 SGHTA and CDR2 FQGTGA. CDR3 nucleotide sequence: TGTGCCAGCAGCCGGACTAGCGGGGCGAACAATGAGCAGTTCTTC. Protein: CASSRTSGANNEQFF.

This clonotype was found a few times. V gene TRBV6-5 combines with J gene TRBJ1-2; 8 positions agree with TRBD1. After removal of 4 bases from V and 5 bases from J, the junction contained 15 bases not matched to a gene. The CDR3 has 17 amino acids. The germline V gene encodes CDR1 MNHEY and CDR2 SVGAGI. CDR3 region: CASSSWTGPLWGYGYTF. The CDR3, as DNA: TGTGCCAGCAGTTCCTGGACAGGGCCTCTATGGGGGTATGGCTACACCTTC.

This clonotype was counted only a few times. The V gene is TRBV29-1, the J gene TRBJ2-5; the D is unclear. This CDR3 has 12 residues. The germline CDR1 and CDR2 sequences are SQVTM and ANQGSEA. V was cut by 7 bases and J by 0 bases, with 9 bases left in between. CDR3 in DNA: TGCAGCGCATCACTGTACCAAGAGACCCAGTACTTC. The encoded protein is CSASLYQETQYF. Together with reference TRBV29-1 and TRBJ2-5, the CDR3 gives the full variable domain: SAVISQKPSRDICQRGTSLTIQCQVDSQVTMMFWYRQQPGQSLTLIATANQGSEATYESGFVIDKFPISRPNLTFSTLTVSNMSPEDSSIYLCSASLYQETQYFGPGTRLLVL.

This clonotype was observed a few times. The chain uses TRBV9 and TRBJ2-2; 8 bases align to TRBD1. CDR3 length: 18 residues. V lost 4 bases to trimming and J lost 0 bases; unmatched junction nucleotides: 11. Germline lookup yields CDR1 SGDLS and CDR2 YYNGEE. CDR3 sequence (DNA): TGTGCCAGCAGCTCACACTTCGACAGGGGCTCGAACACCGGGGAGCTGTTTTTT. This sequence encodes CASSSHFDRGSNTGELFF.

This clonotype turned up a few times. V usage is TRBV3-1 and J usage is TRBJ1-1, with D tentatively TRBD1 (6 bases). Germline assignment: CDR1 LGHDT and CDR2 YNNKEL (reference sequence). V lost 2 bases to trimming and J lost 0 bases, with 10 bases between them. CDR3 length equals 15 residues. The CDR3 DNA follows: TGTGCCAGCAGCCAAAGGCAGGGGATGAACACTGAAGCTTTCTTT. This gives the protein CASSQRQGMNTEAFF.

This chain uses TRBV12-3 or TRBV12-4 with TRBJ1-2; no firm D call. V shed 6 bases and J shed 1 base, with 9 bases lying between them. The CDR3 loop spans 13 amino acids. CDR3 region: CASSPGFNYGYTF. The CDR3 DNA sequence: TGTGCCAGCAGCCCCGGGTTTAACTATGGCTACACCTTC.

The rearrangement links TRBV7-9 to TRBJ2-5; the D call may be TRBD1 or TRBD2 (5 bases each). The V end lost 1 base, the J end lost 3 bases, and 12 bases lay between the germline ends. CDR3 length: 15 amino acids. The germline V gene encodes CDR1 SEHNR and CDR2 FQNEAQ (reference sequence). CDR3 sequence (DNA): TGTGCCAGCAGCTTAGTCGGGGACGGGGAAGAGACCCAGTACTTC. Translating it yields CASSLVGDGEETQYF.